Presented here are 24 T cell receptor beta chains from one specimen sequenced in a study of blood T cell repertoires in COVID-19. Sequencing was performed with immunoSEQ multiplex PCR; in TCRdb, only in-frame clones are kept and a portion is missing. The table records under 85,000 clones, around 85% of them present only once. Sequencing was done on a sample of peripheral blood. The receptors come from an older man with acute or convalescent COVID-19.

The chain carries TRBV7-9 and TRBJ1-4; 10 nucleotides match TRBD1. The germline V gene encodes CDR1 SEHNR and CDR2 FQNEAQ (reference sequence). V was clipped by 7 bases and J by 8 bases; unmatched bases: 7. This CDR3 is built from 14 residues. The chain's CDR3 is CASTLTGGPEKLFF. The CDR3 nucleotides read TGTGCCAGCACCCTGACAGGGGGCCCAGAAAAACTGTTTTTT.

The chain links TRBV5-1 to TRBJ1-1, with 9 bases lining up with TRBD1. Losses at the gene ends were 4 bases for V and 3 bases for J; bases not matched to a gene: 7. The CDR3 is 15 residues long. Germline V gives CDR1 SGHRS, CDR2 YFSETQ. The CDR3 DNA sequence: TGCGCCAGCAGCGGATTACAGGGGGCAGACACTGAAGCTTTCTTT. Its translation: CASSGLQGADTEAFF.

This sequence joins TRBV30 and TRBJ1-3, with no clear D. The V end was cut by 2 bases, the J end by 4 bases, with 12 bases between. Germline loops: CDR1 GTSNPN, CDR2 SVGIG (reference sequence). The CDR3 is 14 amino acids. The CDR3 region has the DNA TGTGCCTGGAGTACAGAGTACACCGGAAACACCATATATTTT. Its translation is CAWSTEYTGNTIYF.

V gene TRBV7-9 combines with J gene TRBJ2-1, with 11 positions matching TRBD2. J lost 5 bases, V lost 1 base, and 4 bases had no gene match. Looked up from germline, CDR1 is SEHNR and CDR2 is FQNEAQ (reference sequence). The CDR3 has 16 amino acids. The DNA of the CDR3 is TGTGCCAGCAGCTTAGACCTAGCGGGGGGAGACAATGAGCAGTTCTTC. Residues: CASSLDLAGGDNEQFF.

The chain recombines TRBV27 with TRBJ2-7, with TRBD2 identical over 7 bases. V dropped 5 bases and J dropped 0; count of bases not matched to a gene: 10. This CDR3 contains 16 residues. CDR1 is MNHEY, CDR2 SMNVEV, per germline (reference sequence). The CDR3 loop reads CASSPGTGRSSYEQYF. The CDR3 bases are TGTGCCAGCAGTCCTGGGACCGGGAGGAGCTCCTACGAGCAGTACTTC.

This clone was observed a few times. The rearrangement uses TRBV3-1 (or the pseudogene TRBV3-2) and TRBJ1-5; D may be TRBD1 (5 bases). The germline CDR1 and CDR2 sequences are LGHDT and YNNKEL (reference sequence). The V end lost 3 bases, the J end lost 0 bases, and 15 bases lay between the germline ends. This CDR3 is 17 amino acids long. The CDR3 DNA is TGTGCCAGCAGCCAGGGGCCAGGGTCGCCTAGCAATCAGCCCCAGCATTTT. Its translation is CASSQGPGSPSNQPQHF.

This clone was counted once. The chain joins TRBV5-1 to TRBJ1-2, with 9 positions matching TRBD1. Trimming cost V 3 bases and J 4 bases; bases outside gene matches: 13. The CDR3 runs to 17 residues. Germline CDR1 SGHRS, CDR2 YFSETQ. CDR3 amino acids: CASSSGTGSTGGYGYTF. CDR3 sequence (DNA): TGCGCCAGCAGCTCCGGGACAGGGAGTACGGGAGGCTATGGCTACACCTTC.

This clone was seen only once. The J gene is TRBJ2-3, the V gene TRBV12-5, with unresolved D. Trimming removed 6 bases at V and 2 bases at J, with 6 bases between. The germline V gene has CDR1 LGHNT and CDR2 FRNRAP. The CDR3 totals 12 residues. The CDR3 loop is CASGHYTDTQYF. The CDR3, as DNA: TGTGCTAGTGGCCACTACACAGATACGCAGTATTTT.

The chain couples TRBV4-1 to TRBJ2-6; D is perhaps TRBD1 (5 bases). Germline lookup yields CDR1 MGHRA and CDR2 YSYEKL. V was clipped by 3 bases and J by 0 bases, with 15 bases between them. This CDR3 has 18 amino acids. The CDR3 loop reads CASSQQGLAYSGANVLTF. The CDR3 region has the DNA TGCGCCAGCAGCCAGCAGGGATTGGCCTACTCTGGGGCCAACGTCCTGACTTTC.

V and J are TRBV19 and TRBJ2-7, with no clear D. The CDR3 spans 11 residues. Deletions cut 7 bases from V and 0 bases from J, with 4 bases between. Germline V gives CDR1 LNHDA, CDR2 SQIVND (reference sequence). CDR3 DNA: TGTGCCAGTATATACTCCTACGAGCAGTACTTC. It is translated as CASIYSYEQYF.

The chain combines TRBV11-3 with TRBJ2-7; weak D call: TRBD2 (6 bases). This CDR3 spans 14 amino acids. Germline V gives CDR1 SGHNT, CDR2 YENEEA. V lost 0 bases and J lost 5, with 11 bases in between. The CDR3 coding sequence is TGTGCCAGCAGCTTAGATCCGGGGGAGGACGAGCAGTACTTC. It specifies CASSLDPGEDEQYF.

The V gene is TRBV4-1, the J gene TRBJ1-1; no definite D call. V was cut by 9 bases and J by 3 bases, with 17 bases left in between. This CDR3 comprises 14 residues. CDR1 and CDR2 from the germline V gene are MGHRA and YSYEKL. CDR3 sequence reads: CASTKPQGDTEAFF. The CDR3 nucleotides read TGCGCCAGTACTAAGCCTCAAGGAGACACTGAAGCTTTCTTT.

The chain recombines TRBV11-2 with TRBJ2-6; 9 bases map to TRBD1. Germline CDR1 reads SGHAT; CDR2 reads FQNNGV. This CDR3 spans 18 amino acids. V lost 2 bases and J lost 3; bases outside the gene matches: 8. In DNA form, the CDR3 reads TGTGCCAGCAGCTTACCCACAGGGGGCGGAGGTGGGGCCAACGTCCTGACTTTC. Translation gives CASSLPTGGGGGANVLTF.

This chain links TRBV28 with TRBJ2-5; 9 positions match TRBD2. The CDR3 contains 19 residues. Trimming cost V 2 bases and J 5 bases; bases outside gene matches: 18. Germline V gene lookup returns CDR1 MDHEN and CDR2 SYDVKM. For the CDR3, the DNA is TGTGCCAGCAGTTTAATGCGGGAGGGCCTGAGGGGCCCCGGTGAGACCCAGTACTTC. Its protein is CASSLMREGLRGPGETQYF. Full variable domain (remainder filled in from reference TRBV28 and TRBJ2-5): DVKVTQSSRYLVKRTGEKVFLECVQDMDHENMFWYRQDPGLGLRLIYFSYDVKMKEKGDIPEGYSVSREKKERFSLILESASTNQTSMYLCASSLMREGLRGPGETQYFGPGTRLLVL.

This clone is a singleton in its sample. V usage is TRBV7-8 and J usage is TRBJ2-1, with 8 nucleotides matching TRBD2. This CDR3 has 14 residues. Germline CDR1 reads SGHVS; CDR2 reads FQNEAQ. J lost 6 bases, V lost 1 base, and 2 bases had no gene match. The CDR3: CASSLVGTSNEQFF. CDR3 nucleotide sequence: TGTGCCAGCAGCTTAGTGGGGACTAGCAATGAGCAGTTCTTC.

This rearrangement joins TRBV6-1 to TRBJ1-1, with D unresolved. CDR3 length: 14 amino acids. The V gene's germline CDR1 is MNHNS and CDR2 SASEGT. V gave up 3 bases and J gave up 1 base, with 9 bases separating them. CDR3 region: CASSDWFRNTEAFF. The CDR3 nucleotides are TGTGCCAGCAGTGATTGGTTTAGGAACACTGAAGCTTTCTTT.

The chain combines TRBV19 with TRBJ2-7, with D maybe TRBD2 (6 bases). Germline V CDR1 and CDR2: LNHDA, SQIVND (reference sequence). This CDR3 region has 14 residues. Trimming left V 4 bases short and J 2 bases short, with 12 bases between. In DNA form, the CDR3 reads TGTGCCAGTAGTAGGGGGGATACAACCTACGAGCAGTACTTC. It is translated as CASSRGDTTYEQYF.

J is TRBJ1-2 and V is TRBV5-4; D might be TRBD1 (5 bases). V was pared by 3 bases and J by 7 bases, with 19 bases between. Germline V gene sequence: CDR1 SGHNT, CDR2 YYREEE (reference sequence). The CDR3 runs 15 residues. The CDR3 DNA reads as TGTGCCAGCAGCTCCCCGACAGCGTCCGGGGGTGGCTACACCTTC. This encodes CASSSPTASGGGYTF.

The rearrangement links TRBV23-1 to TRBJ2-3; TRBD2 agrees at 11 bases. TRBV23-1 is designated an ORF whose function remains uncertain. The trim removed 8 bases at V and 4 bases at J, leaving 14 bases unmatched. CDR3 length: 17 residues. The chain's CDR3 is CASPPGTSGSSADTQYF. The CDR3 DNA is TGCGCCAGCCCTCCCGGGACTAGCGGAAGCAGCGCAGATACGCAGTATTTT.

The V and J genes are TRBV10-1 and TRBJ2-6, with D possibly being TRBD1 (6 bases). Germline CDR1 WNHNN, CDR2 SYGVQD (reference sequence). V lost 7 bases, J lost 1 base, and 20 bases lay in between. This CDR3 comprises 18 residues. The CDR3 bases are TGCGCCAGCACTCATCCCGGGACACCTAGATCTGGGGCCAACGTCCTGACTTTC. Translating gives CASTHPGTPRSGANVLTF.

This CDR3 is CASSSPSGTGAQETQYF. The CDR3 region has the DNA TGTGCCAGCAGCTCTCCGTCCGGGACAGGGGCCCAAGAGACCCAGTACTTC. The J gene is TRBJ2-5, the V gene TRBV7-2, with 10 bases fitting TRBD1. The CDR3 covers 17 residues. V was pared by 4 bases and J by 1 base, with 9 bases of the junction left unmatched. Germline V gene data show CDR1 as SGHTA and CDR2 as FQGNSA.

The chain carries TRBV19 and TRBJ2-5; 9 nucleotides line up with TRBD2. CDR1 is LNHDA, CDR2 SQIVND, per germline (reference sequence). This CDR3 spans 16 amino acids. V shed 4 bases, J shed 4 bases, and the junction held 10 bases outside the gene matches. In DNA, the CDR3 is TGTGCCAGTAGTACAGTAGCGGGAGAGGGCCCAGAGACCCAGTACTTC. Its protein product is CASSTVAGEGPETQYF.

V usage is TRBV6-2 or TRBV6-3 and J usage is TRBJ1-2; D possibly corresponds to TRBD1 (5 bases). V was cut by 0 bases and J by 8 bases, with 13 bases left in between. Germline assignment: CDR1 MNHEY and CDR2 SVGEGT. This CDR3 has 14 amino acids. CDR3 nucleotides: TGTGCCAGCAGTTACTCGACGGGGGTAGGAGGCTACACCTTC. Its translation: CASSYSTGVGGYTF.

The chain recombines TRBV3-1 (or the pseudogene TRBV3-2) with TRBJ1-4; D is unclear. The CDR3 covers 14 residues. Germline-derived CDR1 and CDR2 are LGHDT and YNNKEL (reference sequence). V lost 4 bases, J lost 5 bases, and 11 bases lay in between. The CDR3 region has the DNA TGTGCCAGCAGCCGACGCGGGGAAAATGAAAAACTGTTTTTT. This gives the protein CASSRRGENEKLFF.